This TCR beta chain was identified in a study of cytomegalovirus exposure and HLA in healthy donors. Broader study findings: Confirmation was obtained in vitro that a few CMV-associated chains are specific for CMV antigens.

The PCR was carried out with 60 Vbeta primers and 13 Jbeta primers. Libraries were prepared by immunoSEQ multiplex PCR; TCRdb keeps only in-frame clonotypes and omits some of them. The repertoire has 130,000 or so clones, 77% of them found once; the top ten carry 1.3% to 1.5%. This CDR3 has 13 amino acids. Trimming cost V 1 base and J 4 bases, with 7 bases left between them. Germline CDR1 reads LGHNA; CDR2 reads YSLEER. This clone was counted a few times. Antigen: not known. The sequencing sample was made of PBMCs. The gene calls are TRBV4-3 and TRBJ1-1; D is unclear. This TCR came from a woman in her thirties or forties in good health and CMV-seronegative. CDR3 amino acids: CASSQGSVTEAFF. CDR3 DNA: TGCGCCAGCAGCCAAGGATCGGTCACTGAAGCTTTCTTT.